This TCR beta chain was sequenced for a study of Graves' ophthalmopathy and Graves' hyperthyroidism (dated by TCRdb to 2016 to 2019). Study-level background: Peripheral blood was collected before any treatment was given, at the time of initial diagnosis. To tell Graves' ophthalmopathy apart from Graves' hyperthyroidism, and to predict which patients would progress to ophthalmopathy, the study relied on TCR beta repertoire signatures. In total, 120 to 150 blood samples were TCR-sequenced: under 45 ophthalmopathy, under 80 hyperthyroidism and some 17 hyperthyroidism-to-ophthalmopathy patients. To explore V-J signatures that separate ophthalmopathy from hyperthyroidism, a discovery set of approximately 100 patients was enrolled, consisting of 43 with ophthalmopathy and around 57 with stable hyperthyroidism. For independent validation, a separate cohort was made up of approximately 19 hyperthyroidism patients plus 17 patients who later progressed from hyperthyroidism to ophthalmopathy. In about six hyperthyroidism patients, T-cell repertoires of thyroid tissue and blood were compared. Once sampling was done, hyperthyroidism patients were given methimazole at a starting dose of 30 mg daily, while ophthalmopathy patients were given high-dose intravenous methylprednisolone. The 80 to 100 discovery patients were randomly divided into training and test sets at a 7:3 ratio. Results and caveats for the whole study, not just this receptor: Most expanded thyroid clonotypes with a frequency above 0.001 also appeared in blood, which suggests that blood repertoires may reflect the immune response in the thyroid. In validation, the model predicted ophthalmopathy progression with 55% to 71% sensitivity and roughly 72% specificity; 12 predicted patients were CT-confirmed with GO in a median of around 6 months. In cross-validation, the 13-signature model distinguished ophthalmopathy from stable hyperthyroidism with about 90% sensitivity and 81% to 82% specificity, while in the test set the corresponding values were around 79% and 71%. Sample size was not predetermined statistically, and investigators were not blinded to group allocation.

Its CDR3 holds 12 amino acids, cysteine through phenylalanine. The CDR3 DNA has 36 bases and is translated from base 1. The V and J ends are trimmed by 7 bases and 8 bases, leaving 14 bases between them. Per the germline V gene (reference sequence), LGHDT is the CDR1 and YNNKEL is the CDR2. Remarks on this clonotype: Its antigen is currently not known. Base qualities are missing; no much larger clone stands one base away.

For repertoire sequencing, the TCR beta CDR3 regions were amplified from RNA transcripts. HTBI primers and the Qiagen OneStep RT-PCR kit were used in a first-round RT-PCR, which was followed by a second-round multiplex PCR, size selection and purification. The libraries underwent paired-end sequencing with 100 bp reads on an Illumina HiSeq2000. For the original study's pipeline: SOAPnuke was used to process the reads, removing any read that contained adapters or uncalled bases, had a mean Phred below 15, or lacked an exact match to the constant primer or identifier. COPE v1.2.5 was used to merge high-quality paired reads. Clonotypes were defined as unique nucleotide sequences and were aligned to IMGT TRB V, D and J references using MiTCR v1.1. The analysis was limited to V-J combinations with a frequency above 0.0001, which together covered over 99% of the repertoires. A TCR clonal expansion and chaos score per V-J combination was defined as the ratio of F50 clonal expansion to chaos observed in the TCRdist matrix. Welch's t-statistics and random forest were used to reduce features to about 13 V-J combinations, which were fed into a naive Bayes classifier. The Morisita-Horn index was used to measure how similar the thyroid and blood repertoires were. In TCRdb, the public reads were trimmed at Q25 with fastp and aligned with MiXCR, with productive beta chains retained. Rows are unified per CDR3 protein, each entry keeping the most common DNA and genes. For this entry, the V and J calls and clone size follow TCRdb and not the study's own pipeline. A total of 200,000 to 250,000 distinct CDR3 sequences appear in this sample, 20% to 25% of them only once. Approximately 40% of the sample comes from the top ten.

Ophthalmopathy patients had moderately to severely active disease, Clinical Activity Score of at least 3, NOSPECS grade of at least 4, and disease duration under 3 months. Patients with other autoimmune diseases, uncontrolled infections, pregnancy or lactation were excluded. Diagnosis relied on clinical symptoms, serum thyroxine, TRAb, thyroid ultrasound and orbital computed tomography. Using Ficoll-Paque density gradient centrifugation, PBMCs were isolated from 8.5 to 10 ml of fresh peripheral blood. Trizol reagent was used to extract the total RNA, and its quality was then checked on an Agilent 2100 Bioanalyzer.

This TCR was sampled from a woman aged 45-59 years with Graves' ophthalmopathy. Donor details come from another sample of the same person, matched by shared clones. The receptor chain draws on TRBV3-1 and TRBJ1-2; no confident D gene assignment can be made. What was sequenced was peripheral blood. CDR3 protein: CASKSPPGGYTF. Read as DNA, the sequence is TGTGCCAGCAAATCCCCCCCGGGAGGCTACACCTTC.